This T cell receptor (beta chain) emerged from a study of CD8 T cells in ankylosing spondylitis. CDR3 length: 18 residues. Unmatched junction bases numbered 19, after V lost 10 bases and J lost 2 bases. Germline V gives CDR1 LGHDT, CDR2 YNNKEL (reference sequence). TCRdb reanalysed the 5' RACE reads using MiXCR and keeps one entry per CDR3 protein. The table shows under 300,000 distinct CDR3 sequences, with approximately 12% occurring only once. This receptor was identified in a male donor with ankylosing spondylitis or in good health (not recorded which). The rearrangement links TRBV3-1 to TRBJ2-1; TRBD2 matches 8 bases. Sequences were obtained from blood, either unsorted or a sorted T cell fraction (not recorded which). The CDR3 loop is CATCQGSKGTRPYNEQFF. CDR3 bases: TGTGCCACCTGCCAAGGCTCGAAAGGGACTAGGCCCTACAATGAGCAGTTCTTC.